This passage covers 5 T cell receptor beta chains from one sample sequenced in a study of Graves' ophthalmopathy and Graves' hyperthyroidism (dated by TCRdb to 2017 to 2018). Sequencing took place on an Illumina HiSeq 2000. For repertoire sequencing, TCR beta CDR3 regions were amplified from RNA transcripts. A first-round RT-PCR used HTBI primers with the Qiagen OneStep RT-PCR kit, followed by a second-round multiplex PCR, size selection and purification. TCRdb redid the processing of the public reads, applying fastp at Q25 and MiXCR, and retained in-frame beta chains. Each CDR3 protein appears once, grouped with its most common genes and DNA. This sample gives 650,000 to 900,000 distinct CDR3 sequences in total; 40% of them show up just once. Clones ranked in the top ten supply 35% to 55% of the sample. The sample comprised peripheral blood. Receptors originate from an adult man with Graves' ophthalmopathy.

This clonotype was observed a handful of times. The rearrangement joins TRBV6-5 to TRBJ2-7; D possibly uses TRBD1 or TRBD2 (6 bases each). V dropped 3 bases and J dropped 0 bases, with 9 bases sitting between them. This CDR3 has 14 residues. Germline CDR1 is MNHEY and CDR2 is SVGAGI. DNA of the CDR3: TGTGCCAGCAGTTATGGGGGGCCCTCCTACGAGCAGTACTTC. Translated: CASSYGGPSYEQYF.

Notes on this clonotype: The germline gene is not matched at one end of the junction; a read error may be the cause. The chain uses TRBV14 and TRBJ2-5; D is perhaps TRBD2 (5 bases). CDR1 is SGHDN and CDR2 is FVKESK in the germline V gene. The CDR3 is 15 residues long. This chain's CDR3 is CVSSQEWVGAETQYF. DNA for the CDR3: TGTGTCAGCAGCCAAGAATGGGTGGGAGCGGAGACCCAGTACTTC. Full variable domain (rest looked up from reference TRBV14 and TRBJ2-5): EAGVTQFPSHSVIEKGQTVTLRCDPISGHDNLYWYRRVMGKEIKFLLHFVKESKQDESGMPNNRFLAERTGGTYSTLKVQPAELEDSGVYFCVSSQEWVGAETQYFGPGTRLLVL.

This clonotype was counted ten times or more. This chain joins TRBV29-1 and TRBJ1-1; unclear D gene. CDR1 is SQVTM and CDR2 is ANQGSEA in the germline V gene. V lost 6 bases, J lost 2 bases, and 13 bases lay in between. This CDR3 is built from 13 residues. This chain's CDR3 is CSVLFAINTEAFF. The CDR3 DNA sequence: TGCAGCGTCCTATTCGCCATTAACACTGAAGCTTTCTTT.

The rearrangement links TRBV27 to TRBJ1-6; 9 bases are shared with TRBD1. The CDR3 totals 17 residues. V lost 0 bases, J lost 7 bases, and 7 bases stayed unmatched. CDR1 is MNHEY, CDR2 SMNVEV, per germline (reference sequence). CDR3 coding DNA: TGTGCCAGCAGTTTATCGGTGTCCGGGACAGGGAATTCACCCCTCCACTTT. This gives the protein CASSLSVSGTGNSPLHF.

There are many counts of this clonotype. The J gene is TRBJ1-1, the V gene TRBV10-2; 7 bases map to TRBD1. The CDR3 runs to 13 residues. Germline V gene sequence: CDR1 WSHSY, CDR2 SAAADI. V shed 5 bases and J 4 bases; nucleotides not matched to a gene: 4. The CDR3 reads CASSRQGTTEAFF. In DNA, the CDR3 is TGCGCCAGCAGTAGACAGGGTACCACTGAAGCTTTCTTT.